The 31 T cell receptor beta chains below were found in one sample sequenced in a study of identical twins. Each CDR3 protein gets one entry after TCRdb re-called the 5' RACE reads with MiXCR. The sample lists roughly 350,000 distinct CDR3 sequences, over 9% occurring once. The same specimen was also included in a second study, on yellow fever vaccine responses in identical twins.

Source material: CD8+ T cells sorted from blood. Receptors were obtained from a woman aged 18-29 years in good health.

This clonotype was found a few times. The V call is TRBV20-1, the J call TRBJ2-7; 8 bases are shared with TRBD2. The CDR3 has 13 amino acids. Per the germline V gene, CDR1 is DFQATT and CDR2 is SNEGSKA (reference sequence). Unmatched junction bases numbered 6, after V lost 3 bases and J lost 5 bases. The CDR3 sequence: CSASTREGHEQYF. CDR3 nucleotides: TGCAGTGCTAGTACTCGGGAGGGCCACGAGCAGTACTTC.

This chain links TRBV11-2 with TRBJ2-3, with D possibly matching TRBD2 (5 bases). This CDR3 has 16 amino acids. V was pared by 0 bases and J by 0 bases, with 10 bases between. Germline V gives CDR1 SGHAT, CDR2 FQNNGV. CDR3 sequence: CASSLDLASSTDTQYF. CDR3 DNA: TGTGCCAGCAGCTTAGATCTGGCTAGCAGCACAGATACGCAGTATTTT.

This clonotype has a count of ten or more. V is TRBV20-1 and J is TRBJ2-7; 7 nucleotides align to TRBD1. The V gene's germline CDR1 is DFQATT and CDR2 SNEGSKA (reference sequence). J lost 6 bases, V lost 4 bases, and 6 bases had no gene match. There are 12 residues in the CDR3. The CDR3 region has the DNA TGCAGTGCTACTTGGACAGGCCTCGAGCAGTACGTC. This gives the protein CSATWTGLEQYV.

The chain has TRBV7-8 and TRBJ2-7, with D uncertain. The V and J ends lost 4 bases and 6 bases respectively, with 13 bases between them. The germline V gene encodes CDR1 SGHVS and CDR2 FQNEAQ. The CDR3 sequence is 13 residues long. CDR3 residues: CASSCLGYIEQYV. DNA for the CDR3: TGTGCCAGCAGCTGCCTGGGGTATATCGAGCAGTACGTC.

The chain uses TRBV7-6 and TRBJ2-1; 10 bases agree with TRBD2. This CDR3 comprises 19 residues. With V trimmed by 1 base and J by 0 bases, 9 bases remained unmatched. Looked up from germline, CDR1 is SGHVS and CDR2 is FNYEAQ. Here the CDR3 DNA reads TGTGCCAGCAGCTTAGTAGCGGGAGGTATTCAAGGCTCCTACAATGAGCAGTTCTTC. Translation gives CASSLVAGGIQGSYNEQFF. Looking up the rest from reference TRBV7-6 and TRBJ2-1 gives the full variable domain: GAGVSQSPRYKVTKRGQDVALRCDPISGHVSLYWYRQALGQGPEFLTYFNYEAQQDKSGLPNDRFSAERPEGSISTLTIQRTEQRDSAMYRCASSLVAGGIQGSYNEQFFGPGTRLTVL.

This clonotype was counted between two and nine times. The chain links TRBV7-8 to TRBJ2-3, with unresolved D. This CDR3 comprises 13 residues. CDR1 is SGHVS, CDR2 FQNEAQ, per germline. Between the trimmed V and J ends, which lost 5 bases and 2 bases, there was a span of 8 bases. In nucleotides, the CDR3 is TGTGCCAGCAGCAACGAACTCACAGATACGCAGTATTTT. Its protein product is CASSNELTDTQYF.

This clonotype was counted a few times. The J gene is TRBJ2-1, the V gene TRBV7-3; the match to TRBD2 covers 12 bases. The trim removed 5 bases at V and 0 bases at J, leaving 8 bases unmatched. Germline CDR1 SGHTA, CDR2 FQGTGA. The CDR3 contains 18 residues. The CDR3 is CASSPSLAGGPSYNEQFF. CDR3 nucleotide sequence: TGTGCCAGCAGCCCCTCCCTAGCGGGAGGGCCCTCCTACAATGAGCAGTTCTTC.

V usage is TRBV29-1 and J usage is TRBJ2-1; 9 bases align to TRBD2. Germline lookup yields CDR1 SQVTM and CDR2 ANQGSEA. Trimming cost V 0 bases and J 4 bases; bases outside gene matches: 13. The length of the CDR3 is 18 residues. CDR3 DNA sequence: TGCAGCGTTGAAGATCCGGGTAGTAGCGGGAGCGGTTACAATGAGCAGTTCTTC. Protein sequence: CSVEDPGSSGSGYNEQFF.

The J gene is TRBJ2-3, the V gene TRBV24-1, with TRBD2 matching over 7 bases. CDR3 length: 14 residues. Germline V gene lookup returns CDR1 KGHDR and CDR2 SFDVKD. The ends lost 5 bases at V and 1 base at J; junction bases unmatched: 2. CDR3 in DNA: TGTGCCACCAGTGCGGCGGGGGGCACAGATACGCAGTATTTT. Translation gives CATSAAGGTDTQYF.

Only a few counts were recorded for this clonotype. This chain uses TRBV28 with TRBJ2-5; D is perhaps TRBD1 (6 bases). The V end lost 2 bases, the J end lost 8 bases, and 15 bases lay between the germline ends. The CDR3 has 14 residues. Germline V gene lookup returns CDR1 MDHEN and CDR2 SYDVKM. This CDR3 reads CASSLTGQGGTQYF. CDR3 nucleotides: TGTGCCAGCAGTTTAACAGGGCAGGGTGGTACCCAGTACTTC.

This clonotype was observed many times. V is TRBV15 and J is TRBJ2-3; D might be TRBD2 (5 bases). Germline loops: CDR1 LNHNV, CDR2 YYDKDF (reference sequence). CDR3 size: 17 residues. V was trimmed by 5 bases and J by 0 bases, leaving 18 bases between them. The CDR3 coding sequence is TGTGCCACCAGCCCCAGCATTAGCGCATCTAGCACAGATACGCAGTATTTT. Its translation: CATSPSISASSTDTQYF.

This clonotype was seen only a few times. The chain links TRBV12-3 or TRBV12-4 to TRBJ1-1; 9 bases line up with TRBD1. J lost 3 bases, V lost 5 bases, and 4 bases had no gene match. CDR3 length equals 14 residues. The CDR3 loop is CASSGTGSDTEAFF. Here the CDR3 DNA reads TGTGCCAGCAGTGGGACAGGGTCGGACACTGAAGCTTTCTTT.

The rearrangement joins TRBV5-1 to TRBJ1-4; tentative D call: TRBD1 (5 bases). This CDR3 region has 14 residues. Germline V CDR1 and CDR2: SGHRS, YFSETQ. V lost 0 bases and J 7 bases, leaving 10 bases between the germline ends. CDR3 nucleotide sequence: TGCGCCAGCAGCTTGGAGGGCAGGGTTGAAAAACTGTTTTTT. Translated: CASSLEGRVEKLFF. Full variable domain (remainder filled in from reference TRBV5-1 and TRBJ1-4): KAGVTQTPRYLIKTRGQQVTLSCSPISGHRSVSWYQQTPGQGLQFLFEYFSETQRNKGNFPGRFSGRQFSNSRSEMNVSTLELGDSALYLCASSLEGRVEKLFFGSGTQLSVL.

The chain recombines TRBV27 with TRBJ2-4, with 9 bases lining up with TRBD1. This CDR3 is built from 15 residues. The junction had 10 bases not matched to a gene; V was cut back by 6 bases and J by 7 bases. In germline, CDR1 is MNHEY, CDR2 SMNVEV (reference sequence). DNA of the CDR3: TGTGCCAGCAGCTGGGGGACAGGGCGTTCTAACATTCAGTACTTC. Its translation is CASSWGTGRSNIQYF.

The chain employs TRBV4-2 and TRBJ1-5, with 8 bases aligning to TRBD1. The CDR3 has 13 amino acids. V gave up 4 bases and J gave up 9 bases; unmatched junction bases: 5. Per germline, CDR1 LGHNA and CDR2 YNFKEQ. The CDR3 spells CASSPRDRGPQHF. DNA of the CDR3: TGTGCCAGCAGCCCCCGTGACAGGGGGCCCCAGCATTTT.

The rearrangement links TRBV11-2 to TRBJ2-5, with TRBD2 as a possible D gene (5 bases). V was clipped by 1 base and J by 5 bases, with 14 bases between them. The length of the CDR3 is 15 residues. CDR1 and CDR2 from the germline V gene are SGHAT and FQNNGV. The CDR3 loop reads CASSLVASPQETQYF. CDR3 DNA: TGTGCCAGCAGCTTAGTGGCTAGCCCCCAGGAGACCCAGTACTTC.

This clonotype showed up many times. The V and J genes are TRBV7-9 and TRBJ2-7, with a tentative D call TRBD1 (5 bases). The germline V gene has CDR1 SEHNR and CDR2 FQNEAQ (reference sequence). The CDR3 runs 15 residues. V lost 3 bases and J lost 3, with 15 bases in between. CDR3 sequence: CASSFAQGELYEQYF. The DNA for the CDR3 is TGTGCCAGCAGCTTCGCTCAAGGGGAACTCTACGAGCAGTACTTC.

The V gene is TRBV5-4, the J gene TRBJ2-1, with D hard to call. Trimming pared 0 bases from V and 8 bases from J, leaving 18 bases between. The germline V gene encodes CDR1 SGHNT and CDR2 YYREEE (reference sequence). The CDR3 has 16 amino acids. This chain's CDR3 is CASSLDSRPAWDEQFF. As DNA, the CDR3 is TGTGCCAGCAGCTTGGATTCCCGACCCGCTTGGGATGAGCAGTTCTTC.

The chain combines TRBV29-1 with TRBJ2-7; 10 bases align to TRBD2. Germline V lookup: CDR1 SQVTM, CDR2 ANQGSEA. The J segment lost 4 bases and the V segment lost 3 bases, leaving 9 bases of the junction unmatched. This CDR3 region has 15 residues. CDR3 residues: CSVELSASGRYEQYF. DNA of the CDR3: TGCAGCGTTGAGCTTTCGGCTAGCGGGAGATACGAGCAGTACTTC.

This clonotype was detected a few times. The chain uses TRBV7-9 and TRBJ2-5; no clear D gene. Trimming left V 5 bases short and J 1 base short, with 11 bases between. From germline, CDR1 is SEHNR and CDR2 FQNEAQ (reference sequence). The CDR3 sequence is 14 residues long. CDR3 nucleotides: TGTGCCAGCAGCCCAAGGCCCATCCAAGAGACCCAGTACTTC. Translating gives CASSPRPIQETQYF.

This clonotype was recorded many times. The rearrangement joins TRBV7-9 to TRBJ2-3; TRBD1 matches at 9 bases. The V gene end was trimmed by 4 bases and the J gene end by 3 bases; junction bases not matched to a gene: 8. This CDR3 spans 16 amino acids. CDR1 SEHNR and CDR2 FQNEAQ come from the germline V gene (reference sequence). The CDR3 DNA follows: TGTGCCAGCAGCTCGACGATTGGACAGGGGACAGATACGCAGTATTTT. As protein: CASSSTIGQGTDTQYF.

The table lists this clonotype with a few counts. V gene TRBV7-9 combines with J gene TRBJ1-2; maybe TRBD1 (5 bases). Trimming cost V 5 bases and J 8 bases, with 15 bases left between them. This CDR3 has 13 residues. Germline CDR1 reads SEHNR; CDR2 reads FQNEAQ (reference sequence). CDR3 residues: CASSQGGAGGYTF. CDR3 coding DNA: TGTGCCAGCAGCCAGGGAGGGGCTGGGGGCTACACCTTC. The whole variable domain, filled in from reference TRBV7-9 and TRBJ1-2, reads DTGVSQNPRHKITKRGQNVTFRCDPISEHNRLYWYRQTLGQGPEFLTYFQNEAQLEKSRLLSDRFSAERPKGSFSTLEIQRTEQGDSAMYLCASSQGGAGGYTFGSGTRLTVV.

The CDR3 sequence: CASSFDPTENPNTGELFF. The CDR3, as DNA: TGTGCCAGCAGTTTTGACCCGACAGAAAATCCGAACACCGGGGAGCTGTTTTTT. V gene TRBV6-2 or TRBV6-3 combines with J gene TRBJ2-2; possible D gene TRBD1, 5 bases. From germline, CDR1 is MNHEY and CDR2 SVGEGT. The CDR3 contains 18 residues. Deletions cut 4 bases from V and 0 bases from J, with 18 bases between.

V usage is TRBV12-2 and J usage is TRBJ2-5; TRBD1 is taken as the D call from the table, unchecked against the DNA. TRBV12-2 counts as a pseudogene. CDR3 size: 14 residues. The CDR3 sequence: CASRRPGQRETQYF. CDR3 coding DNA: TGTGCAAGTCGCCGTCCGGGACAGAGGGAGACCCAGTACTTC.

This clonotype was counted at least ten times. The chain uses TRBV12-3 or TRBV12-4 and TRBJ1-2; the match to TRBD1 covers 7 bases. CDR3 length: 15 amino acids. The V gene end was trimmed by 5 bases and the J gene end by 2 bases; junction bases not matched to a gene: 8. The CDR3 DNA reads TGTGCCAGCAGTCCAGAGACAGGGAGGAACTATGGCTACACCTTC. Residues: CASSPETGRNYGYTF.

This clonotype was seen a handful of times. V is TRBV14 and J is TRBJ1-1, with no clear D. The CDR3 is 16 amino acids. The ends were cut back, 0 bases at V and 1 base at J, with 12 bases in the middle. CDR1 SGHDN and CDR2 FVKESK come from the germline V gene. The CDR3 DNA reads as TGTGCCAGCAGCCAAGATCTGGGCGGTGAGAACACTGAAGCTTTCTTT. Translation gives CASSQDLGGENTEAFF.

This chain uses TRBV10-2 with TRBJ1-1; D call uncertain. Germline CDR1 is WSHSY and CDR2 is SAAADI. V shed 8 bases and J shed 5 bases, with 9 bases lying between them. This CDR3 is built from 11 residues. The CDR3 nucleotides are TGCGCCAGCTACAGCGGAACTGAAGCTTTCTTT. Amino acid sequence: CASYSGTEAFF.

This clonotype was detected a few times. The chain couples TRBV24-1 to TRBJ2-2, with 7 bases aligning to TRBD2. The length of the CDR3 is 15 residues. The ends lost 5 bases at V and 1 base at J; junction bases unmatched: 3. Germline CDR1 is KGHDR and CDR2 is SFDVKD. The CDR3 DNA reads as TGTGCCACCAGTGGACGGGAGGAGAACACCGGGGAGCTGTTTTTT. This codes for CATSGREENTGELFF.

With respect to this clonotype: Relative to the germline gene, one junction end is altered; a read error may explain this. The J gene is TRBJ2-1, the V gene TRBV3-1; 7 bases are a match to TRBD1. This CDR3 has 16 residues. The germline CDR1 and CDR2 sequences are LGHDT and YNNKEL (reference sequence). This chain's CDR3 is CACSQDQGESYNEQFF. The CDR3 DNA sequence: TGTGCCTGCAGCCAAGATCAGGGGGAATCCTACAATGAGCAGTTCTTC.

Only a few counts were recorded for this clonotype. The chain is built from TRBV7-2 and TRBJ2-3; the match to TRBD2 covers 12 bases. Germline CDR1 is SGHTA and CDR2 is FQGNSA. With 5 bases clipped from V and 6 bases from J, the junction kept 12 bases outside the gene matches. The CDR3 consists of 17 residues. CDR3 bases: TGTGCCAGCAGCCCTAGACTAGCGGGGGCCCATAAGGATACGCAGTATTTT. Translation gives CASSPRLAGAHKDTQYF.

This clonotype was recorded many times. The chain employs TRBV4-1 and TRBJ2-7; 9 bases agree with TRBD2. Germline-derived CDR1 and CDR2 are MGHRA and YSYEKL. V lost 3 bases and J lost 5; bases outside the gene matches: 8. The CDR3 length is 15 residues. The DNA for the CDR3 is TGCGCCAGCAGCCAGATAGCGGGAGAAGTTGACGAGCAGTACTTC. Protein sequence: CASSQIAGEVDEQYF.